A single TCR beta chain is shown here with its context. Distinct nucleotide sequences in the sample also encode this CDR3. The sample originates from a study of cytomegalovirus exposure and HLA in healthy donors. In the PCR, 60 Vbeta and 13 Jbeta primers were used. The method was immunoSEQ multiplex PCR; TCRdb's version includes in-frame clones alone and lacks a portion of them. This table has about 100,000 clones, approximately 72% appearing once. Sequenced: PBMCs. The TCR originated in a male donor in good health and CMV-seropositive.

CDR3 residues: CASSVDRVNTEAFF. CDR3 DNA sequence: TGTGCCAGCAGCGTCGACAGAGTGAACACTGAAGCTTTCTTT. This chain links TRBV2 with TRBJ1-1; possibly TRBD1 for D (5 bases). CDR3 length equals 14 residues. Trimming took off 6 bases at V and 0 bases at J, with 11 bases between the two ends. Germline V CDR1 and CDR2: SNHLY, FYNNEI.